This T cell receptor beta chain comes out of a study of blood T cell repertoires in COVID-19. The ends lost 4 bases at V and 4 bases at J; junction bases unmatched: 3. The CDR3 has 15 amino acids. From germline, CDR1 is SGHRS and CDR2 YFSETQ. TCRdb's table, derived via immunoSEQ multiplex PCR, lists solely in-frame clones and lacks some. The data show fewer than 500,000 clones, 80% to 90% seen once. Sequencing used PBMCs or T cells enriched from blood (not recorded which). This TCR came from a man aged 25-45 years who had recovered from COVID-19. The rearrangement uses TRBV5-1 and TRBJ2-7; 15 bases line up with TRBD2. CDR3 nucleotide sequence: TGCGCCAGCAGCGGCGGGACTAGCGGGAGGTACGAGCAGTACTTC. Encoded protein: CASSGGTSGRYEQYF. The full variable domain, with the rest looked up from reference TRBV5-1 and TRBJ2-7, is KAGVTQTPRYLIKTRGQQVTLSCSPISGHRSVSWYQQTPGQGLQFLFEYFSETQRNKGNFPGRFSGRQFSNSRSEMNVSTLELGDSALYLCASSGGTSGRYEQYFGPGTRLTVT.